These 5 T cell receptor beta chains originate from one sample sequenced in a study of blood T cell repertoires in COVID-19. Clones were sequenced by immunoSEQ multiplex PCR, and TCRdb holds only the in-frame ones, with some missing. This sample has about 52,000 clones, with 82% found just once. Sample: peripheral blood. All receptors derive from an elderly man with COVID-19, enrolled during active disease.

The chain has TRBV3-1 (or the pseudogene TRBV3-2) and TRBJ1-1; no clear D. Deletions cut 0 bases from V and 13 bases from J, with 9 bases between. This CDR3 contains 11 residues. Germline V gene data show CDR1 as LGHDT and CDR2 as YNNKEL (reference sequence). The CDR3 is CASSQEASFFF. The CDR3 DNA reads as TGTGCCAGCAGCCAAGAGGCCTCGTTTTTCTTT.

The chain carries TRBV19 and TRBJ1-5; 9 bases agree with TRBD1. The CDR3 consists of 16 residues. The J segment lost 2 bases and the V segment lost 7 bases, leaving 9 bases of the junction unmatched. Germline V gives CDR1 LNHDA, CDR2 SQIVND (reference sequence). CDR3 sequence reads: CASTADRGGGNQPQHF. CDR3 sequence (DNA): TGTGCCAGTACCGCGGACAGGGGAGGTGGCAATCAGCCCCAGCATTTT. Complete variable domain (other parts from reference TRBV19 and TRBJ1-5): DGGITQSPKYLFRKEGQNVTLSCEQNLNHDAMYWYRQDPGQGLRLIYYSQIVNDFQKGDIAEGYSVSREKKESFPLTVTSAQKNPTAFYLCASTADRGGGNQPQHFGDGTRLSIL.

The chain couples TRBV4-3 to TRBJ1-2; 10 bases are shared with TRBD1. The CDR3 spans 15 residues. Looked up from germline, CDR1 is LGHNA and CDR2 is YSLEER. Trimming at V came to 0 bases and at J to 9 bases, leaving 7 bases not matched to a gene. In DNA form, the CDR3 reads TGCGCCAGCAGCCAAGATGGGGGACAGGGGATCCGCTACACCTTC. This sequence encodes CASSQDGGQGIRYTF.

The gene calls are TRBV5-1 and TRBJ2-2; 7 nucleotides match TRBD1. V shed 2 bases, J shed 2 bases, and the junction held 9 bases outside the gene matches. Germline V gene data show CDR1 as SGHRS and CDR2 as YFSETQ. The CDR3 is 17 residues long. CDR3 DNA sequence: TGCGCCAGCAGCTTCCCAACAGGGGCGGTTAACACCGGGGAGCTGTTTTTT. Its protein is CASSFPTGAVNTGELFF.

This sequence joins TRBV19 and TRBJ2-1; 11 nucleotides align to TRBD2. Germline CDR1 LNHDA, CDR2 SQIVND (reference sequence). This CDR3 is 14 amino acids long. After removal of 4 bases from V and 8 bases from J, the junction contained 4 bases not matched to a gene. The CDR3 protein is CASSTLAGDDEQFF. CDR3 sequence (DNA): TGTGCCAGTAGTACACTAGCGGGAGACGATGAGCAGTTCTTC.